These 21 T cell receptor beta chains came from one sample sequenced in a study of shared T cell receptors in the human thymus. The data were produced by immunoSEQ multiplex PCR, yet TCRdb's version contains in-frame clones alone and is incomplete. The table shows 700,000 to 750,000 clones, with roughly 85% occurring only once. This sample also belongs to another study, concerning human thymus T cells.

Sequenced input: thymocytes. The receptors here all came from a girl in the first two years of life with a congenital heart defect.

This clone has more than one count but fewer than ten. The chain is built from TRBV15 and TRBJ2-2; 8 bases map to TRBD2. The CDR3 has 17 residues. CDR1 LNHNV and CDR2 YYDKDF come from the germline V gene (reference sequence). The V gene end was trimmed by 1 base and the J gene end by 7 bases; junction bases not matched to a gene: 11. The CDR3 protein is CATSRAVPGLGDGELFF. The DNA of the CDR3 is TGTGCCACCAGCAGAGCAGTACCGGGACTAGGGGACGGGGAGCTGTTTTTT.

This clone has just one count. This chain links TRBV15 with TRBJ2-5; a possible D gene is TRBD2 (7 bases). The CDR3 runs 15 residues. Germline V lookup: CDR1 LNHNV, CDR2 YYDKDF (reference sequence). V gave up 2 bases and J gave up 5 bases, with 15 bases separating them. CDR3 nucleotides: TGTGCCACCAGCAGACCTCTAGAGGGGGGGGAGACCCAGTACTTC. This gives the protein CATSRPLEGGETQYF.

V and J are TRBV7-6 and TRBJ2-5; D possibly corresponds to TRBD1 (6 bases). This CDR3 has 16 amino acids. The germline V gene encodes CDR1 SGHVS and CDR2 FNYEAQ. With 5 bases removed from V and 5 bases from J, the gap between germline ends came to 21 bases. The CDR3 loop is CASSKNRETQPETQYF. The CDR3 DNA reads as TGTGCCAGCAGCAAAAACAGGGAGACCCAACCGGAGACCCAGTACTTC.

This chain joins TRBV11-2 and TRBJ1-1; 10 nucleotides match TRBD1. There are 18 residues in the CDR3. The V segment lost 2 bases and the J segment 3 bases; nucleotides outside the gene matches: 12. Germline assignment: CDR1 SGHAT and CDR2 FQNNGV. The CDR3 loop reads CASSLILIRTGGDTEAFF. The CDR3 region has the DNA TGTGCCAGCAGCTTAATTTTGATAAGGACAGGGGGGGACACTGAAGCTTTCTTT. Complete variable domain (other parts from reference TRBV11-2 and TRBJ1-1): EAGVAQSPRYKIIEKRQSVAFWCNPISGHATLYWYQQILGQGPKLLIQFQNNGVVDDSQLPKDRFSAERLKGVDSTLKIQPAKLEDSAVYLCASSLILIRTGGDTEAFFGQGTRLTVV.

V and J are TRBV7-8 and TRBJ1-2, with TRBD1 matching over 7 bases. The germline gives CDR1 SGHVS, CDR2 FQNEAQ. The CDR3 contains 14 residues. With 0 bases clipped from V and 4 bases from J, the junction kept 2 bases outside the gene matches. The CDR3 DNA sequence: TGTGCCAGCAGCTTAGCCGGGACAGCCTATGGCTACACCTTC. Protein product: CASSLAGTAYGYTF.

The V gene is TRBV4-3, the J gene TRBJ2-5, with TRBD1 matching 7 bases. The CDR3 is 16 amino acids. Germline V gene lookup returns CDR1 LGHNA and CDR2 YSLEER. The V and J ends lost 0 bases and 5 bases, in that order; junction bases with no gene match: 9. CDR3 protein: CASSQDRLRGPETQYF. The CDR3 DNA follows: TGCGCCAGCAGCCAAGATAGGTTAAGGGGGCCCGAGACCCAGTACTTC.

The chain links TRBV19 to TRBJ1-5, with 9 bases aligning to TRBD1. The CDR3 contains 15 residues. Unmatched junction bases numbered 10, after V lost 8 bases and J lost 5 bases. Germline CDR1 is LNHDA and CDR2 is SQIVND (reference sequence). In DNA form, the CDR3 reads TGTGCCAGTGCAGACAGGGGGGCTCCTTATCAGCCCCAGCATTTT. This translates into CASADRGAPYQPQHF.

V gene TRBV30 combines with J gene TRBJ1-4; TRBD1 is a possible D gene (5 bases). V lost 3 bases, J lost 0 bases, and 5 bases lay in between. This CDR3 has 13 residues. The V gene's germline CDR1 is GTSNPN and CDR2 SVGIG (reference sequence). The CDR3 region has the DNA TGTGCCTGGAGACAGGCAACTAATGAAAAACTGTTTTTT. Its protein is CAWRQATNEKLFF. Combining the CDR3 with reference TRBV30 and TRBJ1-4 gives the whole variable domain SQTIHQWPATLVQPVGSPLSLECTVEGTSNPNLYWYRQAAGRGLQLLFYSVGIGQISSEVPQNLSASRPQDRQFILSSKKLLLSDSGFYLCAWRQATNEKLFFGSGTQLSVL.

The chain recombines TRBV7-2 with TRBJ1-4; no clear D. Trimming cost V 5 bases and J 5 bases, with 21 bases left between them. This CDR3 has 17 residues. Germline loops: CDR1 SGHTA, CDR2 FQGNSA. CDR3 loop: CASSPPHDLTGNEKLFF. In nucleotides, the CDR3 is TGTGCCAGCAGCCCGCCACACGACTTGACGGGAAATGAAAAACTGTTTTTT.

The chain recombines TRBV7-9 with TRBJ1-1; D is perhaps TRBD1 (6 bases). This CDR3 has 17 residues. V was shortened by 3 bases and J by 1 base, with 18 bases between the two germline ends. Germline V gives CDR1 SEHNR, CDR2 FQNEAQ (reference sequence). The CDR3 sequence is CASSFGQGIPSNTEAFF. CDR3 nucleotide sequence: TGTGCCAGCAGCTTCGGCCAGGGGATCCCCTCGAACACTGAAGCTTTCTTT.

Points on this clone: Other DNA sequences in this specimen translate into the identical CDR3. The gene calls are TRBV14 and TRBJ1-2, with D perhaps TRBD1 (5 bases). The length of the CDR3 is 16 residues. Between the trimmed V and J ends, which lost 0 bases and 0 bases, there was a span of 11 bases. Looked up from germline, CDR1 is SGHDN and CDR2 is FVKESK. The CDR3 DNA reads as TGTGCCAGCAGCCAAGACAGGGCCAATCCTAACTATGGCTACACCTTC. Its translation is CASSQDRANPNYGYTF.

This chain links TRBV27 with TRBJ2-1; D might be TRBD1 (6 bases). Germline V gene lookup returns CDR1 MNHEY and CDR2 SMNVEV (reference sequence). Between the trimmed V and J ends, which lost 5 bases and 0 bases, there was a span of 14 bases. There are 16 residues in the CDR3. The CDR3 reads CASSGQGPYSYNEQFF. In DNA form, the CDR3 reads TGTGCCAGCAGTGGTCAGGGGCCATACTCCTACAATGAGCAGTTCTTC.

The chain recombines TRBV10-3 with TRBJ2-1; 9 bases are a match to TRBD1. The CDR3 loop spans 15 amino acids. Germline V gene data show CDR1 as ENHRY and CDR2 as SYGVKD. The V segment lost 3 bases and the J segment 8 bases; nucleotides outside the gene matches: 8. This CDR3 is CAISERTGEDDEQFF. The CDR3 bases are TGTGCCATCAGTGAACGGACAGGGGAAGACGATGAGCAGTTCTTC.

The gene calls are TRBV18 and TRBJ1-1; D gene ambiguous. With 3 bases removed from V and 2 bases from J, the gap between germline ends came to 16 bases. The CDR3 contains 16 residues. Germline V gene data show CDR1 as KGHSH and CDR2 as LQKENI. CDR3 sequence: CASSPSRQTSNTEAFF. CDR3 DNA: TGTGCCAGCTCACCCTCCAGACAAACAAGTAACACTGAAGCTTTCTTT.

The CDR3, as DNA: TGTGCCAGCAGTGCCTCAGGGGGCCCTACTAACGAGCAGTACTTC. It yields the protein CASSASGGPTNEQYF. The rearrangement uses TRBV27 and TRBJ2-7; TRBD1 agrees at 8 bases. CDR1 MNHEY and CDR2 SMNVEV come from the germline V gene (reference sequence). The CDR3 loop spans 15 amino acids. V shed 5 bases and J 5 bases; nucleotides not matched to a gene: 11.

CDR3 bases: TGTGCCAGCAGCCCCCCCCGGACAGGACCCACAGATACGCAGTATTTT. Translating gives CASSPPRTGPTDTQYF. The V call is TRBV14, the J call TRBJ2-3; TRBD1 matches at 7 bases. CDR3 length equals 16 residues. V trimming: 4 bases; J trimming: 2 bases; junction bases outside the gene matches: 9. The germline gives CDR1 SGHDN, CDR2 FVKESK.

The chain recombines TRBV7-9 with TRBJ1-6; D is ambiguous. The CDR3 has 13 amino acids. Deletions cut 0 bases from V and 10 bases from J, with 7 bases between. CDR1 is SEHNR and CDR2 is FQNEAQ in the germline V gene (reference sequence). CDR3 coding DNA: TGTGCCAGCAGCTTAGCGCTTCAGTCACCCCTCCACTTT. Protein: CASSLALQSPLHF.

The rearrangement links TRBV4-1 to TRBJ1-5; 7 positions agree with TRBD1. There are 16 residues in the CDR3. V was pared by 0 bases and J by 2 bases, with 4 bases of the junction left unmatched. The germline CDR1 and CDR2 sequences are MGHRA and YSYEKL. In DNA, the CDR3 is TGCGCCAGCAGCCAAGACCTCGGACAGGGCAATCAGCCCCAGCATTTT. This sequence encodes CASSQDLGQGNQPQHF.

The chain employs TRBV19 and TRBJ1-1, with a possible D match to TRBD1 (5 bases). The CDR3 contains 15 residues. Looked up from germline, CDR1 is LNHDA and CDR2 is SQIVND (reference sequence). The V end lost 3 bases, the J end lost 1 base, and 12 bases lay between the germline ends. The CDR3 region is CASSIPRDQNTEAFF. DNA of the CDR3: TGTGCCAGTAGTATCCCCAGGGATCAGAACACTGAAGCTTTCTTT.

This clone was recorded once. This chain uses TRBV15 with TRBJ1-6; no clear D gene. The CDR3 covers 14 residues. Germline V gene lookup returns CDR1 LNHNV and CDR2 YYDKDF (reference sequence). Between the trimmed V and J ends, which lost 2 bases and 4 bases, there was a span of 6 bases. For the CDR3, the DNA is TGTGCCACCAGCAGACGGGGTTATAATTCACCCCTCCACTTT. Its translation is CATSRRGYNSPLHF. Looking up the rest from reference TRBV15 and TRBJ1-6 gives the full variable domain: DAMVIQNPRYQVTQFGKPVTLSCSQTLNHNVMYWYQQKSSQAPKLLFHYYDKDFNNEADTPDNFQSRRPNTSFCFLDIRSPGLGDTAMYLCATSRRGYNSPLHFGNGTRLTVT.

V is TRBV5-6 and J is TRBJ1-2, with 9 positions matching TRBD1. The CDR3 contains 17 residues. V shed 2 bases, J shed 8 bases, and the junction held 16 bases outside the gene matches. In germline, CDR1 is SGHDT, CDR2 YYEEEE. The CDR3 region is CASSLPRDRDQWSGYTF. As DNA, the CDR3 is TGTGCCAGCAGCTTACCCCGGGACAGGGATCAATGGTCGGGCTACACCTTC.